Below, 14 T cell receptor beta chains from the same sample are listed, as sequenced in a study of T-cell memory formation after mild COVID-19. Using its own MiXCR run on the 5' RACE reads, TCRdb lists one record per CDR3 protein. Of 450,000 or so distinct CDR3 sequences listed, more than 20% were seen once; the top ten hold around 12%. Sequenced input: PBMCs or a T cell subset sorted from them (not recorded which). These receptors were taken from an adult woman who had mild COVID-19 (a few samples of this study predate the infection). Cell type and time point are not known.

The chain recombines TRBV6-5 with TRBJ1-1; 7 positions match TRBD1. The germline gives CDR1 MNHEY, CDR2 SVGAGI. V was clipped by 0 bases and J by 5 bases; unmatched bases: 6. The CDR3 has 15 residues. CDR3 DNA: TGTGCCAGCAGTTACTCTTGGACAGGACAAACTGAAGCTTTCTTT. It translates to CASSYSWTGQTEAFF.

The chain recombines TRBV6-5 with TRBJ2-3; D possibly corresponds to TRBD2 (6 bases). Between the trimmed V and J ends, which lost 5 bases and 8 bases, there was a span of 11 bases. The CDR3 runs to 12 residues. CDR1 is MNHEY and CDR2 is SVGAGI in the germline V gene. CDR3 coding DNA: TGTGCCAGCAGTAAGGCAGCGGGTACGCAGTATTTT. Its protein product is CASSKAAGTQYF.

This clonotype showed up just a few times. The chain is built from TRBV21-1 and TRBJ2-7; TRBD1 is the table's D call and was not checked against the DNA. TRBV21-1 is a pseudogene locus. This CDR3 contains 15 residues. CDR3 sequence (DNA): TGTGCCAGCAGCGCGCCCGGACTTCCAGGCTACGAGCAGTACTTC. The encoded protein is CASSAPGLPGYEQYF.

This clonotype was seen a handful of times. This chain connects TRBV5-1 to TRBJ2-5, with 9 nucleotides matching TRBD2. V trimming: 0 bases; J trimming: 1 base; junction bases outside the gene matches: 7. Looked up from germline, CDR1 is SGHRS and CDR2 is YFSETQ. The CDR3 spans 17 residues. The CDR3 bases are TGCGCCAGCAGCTTGGGGTTCCTAGCGGGGAGCCAAGAGACCCAGTACTTC. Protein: CASSLGFLAGSQETQYF.

CDR3 region: CASSGRDPYQTQYF. In nucleotides, the CDR3 is TGTGCCAGCAGCGGCCGGGACCCCTATCAGACCCAGTACTTC. The chain carries TRBV7-9 and TRBJ2-5; D is possibly TRBD1 or TRBD2 (5 bases each). With 5 bases removed from V and 6 bases from J, the gap between germline ends came to 16 bases. CDR1 and CDR2 from the germline V gene are SEHNR and FQNEAQ (reference sequence). CDR3 length: 14 residues.

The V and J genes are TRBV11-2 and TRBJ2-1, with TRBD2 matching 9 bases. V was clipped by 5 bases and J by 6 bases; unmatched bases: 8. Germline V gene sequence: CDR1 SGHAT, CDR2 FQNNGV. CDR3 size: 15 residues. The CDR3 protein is CASSDLAGVGNEQFF. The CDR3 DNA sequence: TGTGCCAGCAGCGACTTAGCGGGAGTTGGCAATGAGCAGTTCTTC.

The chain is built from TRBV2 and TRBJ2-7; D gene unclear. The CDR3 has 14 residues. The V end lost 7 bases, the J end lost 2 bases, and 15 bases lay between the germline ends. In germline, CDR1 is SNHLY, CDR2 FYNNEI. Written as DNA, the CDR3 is TGTGCCAGCAAGAAACGGCAGCCCCCCTACGAGCAGTACTTC. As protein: CASKKRQPPYEQYF.

The CDR3 sequence is CSAYSGGYTDTQYF. Here the CDR3 DNA reads TGCAGTGCTTATAGCGGGGGATACACAGATACGCAGTATTTT. V gene TRBV20-1 combines with J gene TRBJ2-3, with 9 bases matching TRBD2. Trimming removed 5 bases from V and 2 bases from J; junction bases left unmatched: 5. CDR1 and CDR2 from the germline V gene are DFQATT and SNEGSKA (reference sequence). The CDR3 loop spans 14 amino acids.

This CDR3 reads CSAITQGTATDTQYF. CDR3 in DNA: TGCAGTGCCATCACACAGGGTACCGCCACAGATACGCAGTATTTT. The rearrangement joins TRBV20-1 to TRBJ2-3; D is perhaps TRBD1 (6 bases). The CDR3 consists of 15 residues. Germline CDR1 DFQATT, CDR2 SNEGSKA (reference sequence). Trimming left V 6 bases short and J 2 bases short, with 18 bases between.

For the CDR3, the DNA is TGCAGCGTTGAGGAGCAGGGCAATGAGCAGTTCTTC. Its protein product is CSVEEQGNEQFF. The chain uses TRBV29-1 and TRBJ2-1, with a tentative D call TRBD1 (5 bases). The V end lost 3 bases, the J end lost 6 bases, and 9 bases lay between the germline ends. The CDR3 runs 12 residues. The germline V gene encodes CDR1 SQVTM and CDR2 ANQGSEA.

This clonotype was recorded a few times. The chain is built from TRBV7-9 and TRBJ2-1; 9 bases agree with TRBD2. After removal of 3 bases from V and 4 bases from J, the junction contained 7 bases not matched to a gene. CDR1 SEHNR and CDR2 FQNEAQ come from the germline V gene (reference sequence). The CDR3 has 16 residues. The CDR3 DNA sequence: TGTGCCAGCAGCTTTCCGACTAGCGGCATTTACAATGAGCAGTTCTTC. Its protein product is CASSFPTSGIYNEQFF.

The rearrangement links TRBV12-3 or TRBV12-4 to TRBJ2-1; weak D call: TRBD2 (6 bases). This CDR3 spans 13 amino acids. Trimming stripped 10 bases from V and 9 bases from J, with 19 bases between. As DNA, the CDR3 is TGTGCCACTCTAGAGGAGGGTTTGAGTGAGCAGTTCTTC. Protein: CATLEEGLSEQFF.

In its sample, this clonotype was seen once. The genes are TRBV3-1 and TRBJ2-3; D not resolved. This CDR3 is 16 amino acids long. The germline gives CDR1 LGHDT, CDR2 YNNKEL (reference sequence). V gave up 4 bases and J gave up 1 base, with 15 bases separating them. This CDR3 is CASSPIGPGGTDTQYF. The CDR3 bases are TGTGCCAGCAGCCCGATCGGCCCGGGCGGCACAGATACGCAGTATTTT.

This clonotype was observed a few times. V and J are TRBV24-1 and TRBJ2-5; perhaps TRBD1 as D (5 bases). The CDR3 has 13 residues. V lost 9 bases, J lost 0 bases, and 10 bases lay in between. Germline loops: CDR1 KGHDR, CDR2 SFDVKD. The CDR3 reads CATSGQNQETQYF. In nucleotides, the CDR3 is TGTGCCACCTCAGGACAAAACCAAGAGACCCAGTACTTC.